The 7 T cell receptor beta chains below all came from one sample that was sequenced in a study of T cells expressing NK-cell markers. No DNA is given; TCRdb re-called the 5' RACE reads and lists each CDR3 protein once. Its listing shows about 380,000 distinct CDR3 sequences. The specimen sequenced was blood T cells: a sorted CD56 or NKG2C T cell subset, CD4+ or CD8+ T cells, or bulk PBMC T cells (not recorded which). The receptors originated from a man aged 18-75 years in good health.

This chain links TRBV5-5 with TRBJ2-7; TCRdb selects TRBD1, and the lack of DNA leaves this call unchecked. This CDR3 contains 15 residues. Looked up from germline, CDR1 is SGHKS and CDR2 is YYEKEE (reference sequence). The CDR3 is CASSGAPGRYYEQYF.

The chain has TRBV28 and TRBJ1-5. This CDR3 has 12 amino acids. CDR1 and CDR2 (germline): MDHEN, SYDVKM. The CDR3 sequence: CASSKSPKPQHF.

The chain joins TRBV6-4 to TRBJ1-1. CDR3 length: 13 amino acids. Germline values: CDR1 MRHNA, CDR2 SNTAGT. The CDR3 here is CASSDGRGTEAFF.

This chain uses TRBV5-6 with TRBJ2-1; with no DNA, the TCRdb D assignment of TRBD1 cannot be verified. The CDR3 has 18 residues. Germline lookup yields CDR1 SGHDT and CDR2 YYEEEE. This CDR3 is CASSLNRGPMEAYNEQFF.

V and J are TRBV29-1 and TRBJ2-7; the D gene TCRdb calls, TRBD1, cannot be checked with no DNA. The CDR3 is 13 amino acids. Germline V gives CDR1 SQVTM, CDR2 ANQGSEA. The CDR3 region is CSTSSGVRYEQYF.

This sequence joins TRBV4-2 and TRBJ2-4; without DNA, the TCRdb call of TRBD2 cannot be checked. The germline CDR1 and CDR2 sequences are LGHNA and YNFKEQ. The CDR3 has 15 residues. This CDR3 reads CATGVAVGAKNIQYF.

The chain couples TRBV21-1 to TRBJ2-2; TCRdb picks TRBD1, but there is no DNA to check that call. TRBV21-1 is an annotated pseudogene. CDR3 length: 16 residues. CDR3 residues: CASSMGTGVITGELFF.